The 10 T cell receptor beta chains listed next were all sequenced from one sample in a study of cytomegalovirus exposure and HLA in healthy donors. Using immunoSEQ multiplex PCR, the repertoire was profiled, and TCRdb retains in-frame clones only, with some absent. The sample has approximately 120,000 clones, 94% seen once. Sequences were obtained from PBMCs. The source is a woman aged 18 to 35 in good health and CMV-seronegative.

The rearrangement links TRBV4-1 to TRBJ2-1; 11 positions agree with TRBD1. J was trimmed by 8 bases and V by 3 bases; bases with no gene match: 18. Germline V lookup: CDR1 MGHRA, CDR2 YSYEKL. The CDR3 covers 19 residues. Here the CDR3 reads CASSQPRGTGGFRLYEQFF. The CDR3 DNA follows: TGCGCCAGCAGCCAGCCCAGGGGGACAGGGGGTTTTAGATTGTATGAGCAGTTCTTC.

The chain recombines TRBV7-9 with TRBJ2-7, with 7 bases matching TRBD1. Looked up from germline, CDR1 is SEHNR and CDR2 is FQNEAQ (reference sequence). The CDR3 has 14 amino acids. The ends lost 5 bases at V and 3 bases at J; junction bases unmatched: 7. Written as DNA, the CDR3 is TGTGCCAGCAGCCCACCGACAGGGATCTACGAGCAGTACTTC. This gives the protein CASSPPTGIYEQYF.

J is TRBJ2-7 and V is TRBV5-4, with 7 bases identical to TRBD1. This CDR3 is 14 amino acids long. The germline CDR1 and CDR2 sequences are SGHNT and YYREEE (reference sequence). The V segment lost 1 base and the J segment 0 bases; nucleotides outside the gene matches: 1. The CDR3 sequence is CASSLQGDSYEQYF. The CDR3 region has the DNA TGTGCCAGCAGCTTGCAGGGGGACTCCTACGAGCAGTACTTC.

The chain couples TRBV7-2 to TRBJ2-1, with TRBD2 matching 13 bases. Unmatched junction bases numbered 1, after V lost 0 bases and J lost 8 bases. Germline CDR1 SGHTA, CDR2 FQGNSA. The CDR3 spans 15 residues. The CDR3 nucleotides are TGTGCCAGCAGCTTAGCAGGACTAGCGGGGGATGAGCAGTTCTTC. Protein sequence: CASSLAGLAGDEQFF.

Here the CDR3 reads CASNTAGGINYEQYF. The CDR3 coding sequence is TGTGCCAGCAATACGGCAGGGGGCATTAACTACGAGCAGTACTTC. The genes are TRBV28 and TRBJ2-7; 8 nucleotides match TRBD1. The J segment lost 3 bases and the V segment lost 7 bases, leaving 11 bases of the junction unmatched. This CDR3 spans 15 amino acids. Germline CDR1 MDHEN, CDR2 SYDVKM.

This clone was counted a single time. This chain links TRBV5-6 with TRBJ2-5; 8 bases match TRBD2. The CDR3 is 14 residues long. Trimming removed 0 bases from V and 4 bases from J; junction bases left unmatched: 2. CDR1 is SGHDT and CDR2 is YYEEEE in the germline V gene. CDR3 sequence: CASSLASGGETQYF. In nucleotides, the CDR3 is TGTGCCAGCAGCTTGGCCAGCGGGGGAGAGACCCAGTACTTC.

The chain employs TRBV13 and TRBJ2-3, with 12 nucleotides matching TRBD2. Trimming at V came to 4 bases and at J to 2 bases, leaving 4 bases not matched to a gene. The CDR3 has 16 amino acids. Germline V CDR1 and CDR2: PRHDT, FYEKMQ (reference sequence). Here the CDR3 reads CASSSSGRDPTDTQYF. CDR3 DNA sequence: TGTGCCAGCAGCTCTAGCGGGAGGGATCCCACAGATACGCAGTATTTT.

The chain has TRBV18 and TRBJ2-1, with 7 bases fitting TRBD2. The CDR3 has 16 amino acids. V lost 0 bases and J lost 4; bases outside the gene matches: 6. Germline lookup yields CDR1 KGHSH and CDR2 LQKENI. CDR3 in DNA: TGTGCCAGCTCACCACCGGGCGGGGGAGTGTACAATGAGCAGTTCTTC. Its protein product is CASSPPGGGVYNEQFF.

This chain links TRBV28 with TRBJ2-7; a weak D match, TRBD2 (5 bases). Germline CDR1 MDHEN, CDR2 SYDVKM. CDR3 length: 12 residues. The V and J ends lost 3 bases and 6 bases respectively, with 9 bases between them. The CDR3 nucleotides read TGTGCCAGCAGTTTCGGGATTCGCGAGCAGTACTTC. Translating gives CASSFGIREQYF.

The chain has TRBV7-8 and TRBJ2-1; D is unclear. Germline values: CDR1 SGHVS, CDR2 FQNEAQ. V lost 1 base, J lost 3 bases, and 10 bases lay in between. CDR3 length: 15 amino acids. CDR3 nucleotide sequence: TGTGCCAGCAGCTTAGACTTCTCCGACTACAATGAGCAGTTCTTC. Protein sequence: CASSLDFSDYNEQFF.